This record concerns one T cell receptor beta chain sequence. The antigen is undetermined. The data belong to a study of cytomegalovirus exposure and HLA in healthy donors. Findings and limits, study-wide: Data from an earlier analysis indicated that most TCR beta V segments were productive either about 87% or about 30% of the time. A missense DCLRE1C variant was associated with V- and J-gene trimming of TCR beta chains in a later analysis, and an independent cohort replicated the association. Near-uniform donor sequencing depth was presumed by presence/absence analyses.

Vbeta (60) and Jbeta (13) primers were used in the PCR. This table comes from immunoSEQ multiplex PCR, and its TCRdb copy is limited to in-frame clones, with some not included. The profile shows tens of thousands of clones, more than 65% of them singletons. CDR1 and CDR2 (germline): SGHRS, YFSETQ. Deletions cut 4 bases from V and 6 bases from J, with 12 bases between. The CDR3 sequence is 13 residues long. This receptor was taken from a human donor in good health. The specimen was PBMCs. The chain is built from TRBV5-1 and TRBJ2-3; D is unresolved. The CDR3 spells CASSLSPLDTQYF. CDR3 nucleotide sequence: TGCGCCAGCAGCCTTTCCCCCTTGGATACGCAGTATTTT. The full variable domain, rest sourced from reference TRBV5-1 and TRBJ2-3, is KAGVTQTPRYLIKTRGQQVTLSCSPISGHRSVSWYQQTPGQGLQFLFEYFSETQRNKGNFPGRFSGRQFSNSRSEMNVSTLELGDSALYLCASSLSPLDTQYFGPGTRLTVL.